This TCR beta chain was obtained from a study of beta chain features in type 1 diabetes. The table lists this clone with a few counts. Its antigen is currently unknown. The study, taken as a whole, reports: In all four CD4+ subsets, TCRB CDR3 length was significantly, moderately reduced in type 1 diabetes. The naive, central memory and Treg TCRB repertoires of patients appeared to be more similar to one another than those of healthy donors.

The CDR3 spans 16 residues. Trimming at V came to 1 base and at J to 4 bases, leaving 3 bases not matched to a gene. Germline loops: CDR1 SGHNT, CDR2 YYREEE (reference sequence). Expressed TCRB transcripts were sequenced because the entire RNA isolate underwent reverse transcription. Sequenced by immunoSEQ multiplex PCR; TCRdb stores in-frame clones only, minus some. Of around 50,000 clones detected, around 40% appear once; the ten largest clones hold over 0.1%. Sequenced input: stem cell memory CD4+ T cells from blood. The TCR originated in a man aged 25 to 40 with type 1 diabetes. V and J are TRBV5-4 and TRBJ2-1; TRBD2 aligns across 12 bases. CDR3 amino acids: CASSLRTSGMYNEQFF. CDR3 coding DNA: TGTGCCAGCAGCTTGCGGACTAGCGGGATGTACAATGAGCAGTTCTTC.